The 19 T cell receptor beta chains below all came from one sample that was sequenced in a study of blood T cell repertoires in COVID-19. Method: immunoSEQ multiplex PCR; TCRdb's copy keeps in-frame clones and lacks some. The sample contains over 65,000 clones, 86% of which appear only once. What was sequenced was peripheral blood. The receptors here all came from a man younger than 45 with acute or convalescent COVID-19.

This clone came up a few times. V gene TRBV9 combines with J gene TRBJ2-1; tentative D call: TRBD2 (6 bases). Trimming stripped 0 bases from V and 7 bases from J, with 11 bases between. This CDR3 region has 14 residues. Germline V gives CDR1 SGDLS, CDR2 YYNGEE. This CDR3 is CASSVAGDTNEQFF. The CDR3 DNA is TGTGCCAGCAGCGTAGCGGGAGATACAAATGAGCAGTTCTTC.

The sample holds one count of this clone. The rearrangement links TRBV7-2 to TRBJ2-7; TRBD2 agrees at 11 bases. The length of the CDR3 is 16 residues. After removal of 5 bases from V and 9 bases from J, the junction contained 15 bases not matched to a gene. Germline V CDR1 and CDR2: SGHTA, FQGNSA. DNA for the CDR3: TGTGCCAGCAGCCAAAATCCGGGACTAGCGGATACGGGGCAGTACTTC. Residues: CASSQNPGLADTGQYF.

The rearrangement links TRBV7-9 to TRBJ2-3; TRBD2 matches 8 bases. Looked up from germline, CDR1 is SEHNR and CDR2 is FQNEAQ (reference sequence). This CDR3 has 15 amino acids. J lost 3 bases, V lost 4 bases, and 6 bases had no gene match. CDR3 nucleotides: TGTGCCAGCAGCTCGAGCGGGGGAACTACAGATACGCAGTATTTT. Its protein is CASSSSGGTTDTQYF.

The chain joins TRBV3-1 (or the pseudogene TRBV3-2) to TRBJ1-2, with D perhaps TRBD1 (5 bases). V lost 4 bases and J 8 bases, leaving 20 bases between the germline ends. This CDR3 has 15 residues. Germline-derived CDR1 and CDR2 are LGHDT and YNNKEL (reference sequence). The CDR3 DNA reads TGTGCCAGCAGCCTATTAGACAGAGAGAACGAGGGCTACACCTTC. Translating gives CASSLLDRENEGYTF.

The CDR3 here is CARGGGEQFF. The CDR3 nucleotides read TGTGCCAGAGGGGGCGGAGAGCAGTTCTTC. The J gene is TRBJ2-1, the V gene TRBV2, with 7 bases lining up with TRBD1. With 9 bases clipped from V and 10 bases from J, the junction kept 3 bases outside the gene matches. CDR3 size: 10 residues. CDR1 is SNHLY, CDR2 FYNNEI, per germline.

This chain connects TRBV6-6 to TRBJ2-7; TRBD2 agrees at 12 bases. With 0 bases clipped from V and 5 bases from J, the junction kept 5 bases outside the gene matches. The CDR3 loop spans 16 amino acids. CDR1 and CDR2 (germline): MNHNY, SVGAGI (reference sequence). For the CDR3, the DNA is TGTGCCAGCAGTTACTCGAACGGACTAGCGGGAAACGAGCAGTACTTC. It translates to CASSYSNGLAGNEQYF.

This clone has just one count. The chain carries TRBV6-5 and TRBJ2-7; TRBD1 is a possible D gene (6 bases). CDR3 length: 13 residues. V was pared by 4 bases and J by 6 bases, with 13 bases between. Germline values: CDR1 MNHEY, CDR2 SVGAGI. The CDR3 is CASSWGLLGEQYF. DNA for the CDR3: TGTGCCAGCAGTTGGGGGCTACTCGGCGAGCAGTACTTC.

The V gene is TRBV19, the J gene TRBJ2-3, with a weak D call TRBD2 (6 bases). This CDR3 has 17 amino acids. Deletions cut 9 bases from V and 1 base from J, with 23 bases between. CDR1 is LNHDA, CDR2 SQIVND, per germline (reference sequence). The CDR3, as DNA: TGTGCCAGCAGCTTGGCGGGAAGAAGTGGGGGCACAGATACGCAGTATTTT. The encoded protein is CASSLAGRSGGTDTQYF.

This clone was seen just once. This sequence joins TRBV7-9 and TRBJ2-2, with 13 bases identical to TRBD2. V trimming: 5 bases; J trimming: 3 bases; junction bases outside the gene matches: 3. The length of the CDR3 is 16 residues. Germline V gene sequence: CDR1 SEHNR, CDR2 FQNEAQ (reference sequence). The CDR3 DNA reads as TGTGCCAGCAGCGCAACTAGCGGGAGGGACACCGGGGAGCTGTTTTTT. Amino acids: CASSATSGRDTGELFF.

V gene TRBV19 combines with J gene TRBJ2-1; D is ambiguous. V lost 5 bases, J lost 4 bases, and 9 bases lay in between. Germline V gives CDR1 LNHDA, CDR2 SQIVND (reference sequence). CDR3 size: 13 residues. The CDR3 coding sequence is TGTGCCAGTAGTCTCTACCAATACAATGAGCAGTTCTTC. As protein: CASSLYQYNEQFF.

In this sample, this clone turned up once. The chain combines TRBV30 with TRBJ2-2; D remains ambiguous. Germline V gene lookup returns CDR1 GTSNPN and CDR2 SVGIG (reference sequence). The V and J ends lost 2 bases and 8 bases respectively, with 9 bases between them. The CDR3 sequence is 12 residues long. The CDR3 reads CAWSPGGGELFF. The CDR3, as DNA: TGTGCCTGGAGTCCCGGCGGAGGGGAGCTGTTTTTT.

The chain links TRBV6-4 to TRBJ1-1; D unclear. Germline V gives CDR1 MRHNA, CDR2 SNTAGT. Trimming took 6 bases from V and 10 from J, leaving 12 bases between them. This CDR3 has 11 amino acids. The CDR3 here is CASRSVRAAFF. In nucleotides, the CDR3 is TGTGCCAGCAGATCTGTGAGGGCAGCTTTCTTT.

J is TRBJ2-3 and V is TRBV7-2, with D unresolved. The CDR3 has 14 residues. The ends were cut back, 1 base at V and 3 bases at J, with 8 bases in the middle. Per germline, CDR1 SGHTA and CDR2 FQGNSA. The CDR3 DNA reads TGTGCCAGCAGCTTAGGCCTAGTTACAGATACGCAGTATTTT. It translates to CASSLGLVTDTQYF.

J is TRBJ2-7 and V is TRBV28; tentatively, D is TRBD1 (5 bases). The V end lost 6 bases, the J end lost 2 bases, and 11 bases lay between the germline ends. In germline, CDR1 is MDHEN, CDR2 SYDVKM. This CDR3 has 13 residues. CDR3 bases: TGTGCCAGCAGAATGCAGGGAACCTACGAGCAGTACTTC. This encodes CASRMQGTYEQYF.

The chain joins TRBV28 to TRBJ2-7; 7 bases line up with TRBD1. This CDR3 is 13 amino acids long. Germline values: CDR1 MDHEN, CDR2 SYDVKM. The V segment lost 7 bases and the J segment 3 bases; nucleotides outside the gene matches: 6. CDR3 sequence (DNA): TGTGCCAGCATTAGTCAGGGGGACTACGAGCAGTACTTC. Its translation: CASISQGDYEQYF.

The chain has TRBV4-1 and TRBJ1-4; D ambiguous. Looked up from germline, CDR1 is MGHRA and CDR2 is YSYEKL. With 5 bases removed from V and 13 bases from J, the gap between germline ends came to 11 bases. This CDR3 is 11 amino acids long. CDR3 nucleotide sequence: TGCGCCAGCAGCTCCGATTTTAGACTGTTTTTT. Protein product: CASSSDFRLFF.

This rearrangement joins TRBV18 to TRBJ2-7; tentative D call: TRBD1 (6 bases). The CDR3 extends over 13 amino acids. Germline CDR1 reads KGHSH; CDR2 reads LQKENI. The V end lost 6 bases, the J end lost 2 bases, and 11 bases lay between the germline ends. For the CDR3, the DNA is TGTGCCAGCTCCCGGACAGCCGCCTACGAGCAGTACTTC. Translated, it gives CASSRTAAYEQYF.

The chain uses TRBV11-2 and TRBJ1-4, with 9 bases lining up with TRBD1. The CDR3 contains 13 residues. The junction had 3 bases not matched to a gene; V was cut back by 5 bases and J by 8 bases. The germline V gene has CDR1 SGHAT and CDR2 FQNNGV. The CDR3 loop reads CASSPDRGEKLFF. The CDR3 nucleotides are TGTGCCAGCAGCCCCGACAGGGGGGAAAAACTGTTTTTT.

The chain links TRBV3-1 (or the pseudogene TRBV3-2) to TRBJ1-2; 9 positions agree with TRBD1. This CDR3 spans 14 amino acids. Germline-derived CDR1 and CDR2 are LGHDT and YNNKEL (reference sequence). With 5 bases clipped from V and 4 bases from J, the junction kept 5 bases outside the gene matches. This CDR3 reads CASSGGQGTYGYTF. The CDR3 DNA is TGTGCCAGCAGCGGGGGACAGGGAACCTATGGCTACACCTTC.